This T cell receptor beta chain comes out of a study of T cells in Graves' hyperthyroidism and ophthalmopathy. With respect to this clonotype: Its antigen is currently unknown.

Amplification targeted TCR beta CDR3 regions from RNA transcripts. First-round RT-PCR targeting the TCR CDR3 was performed with the HTBI primer set. One entry per CDR3 protein, called by TCRdb with MiXCR from the multiplex PCR reads. This sample has some 600,000 distinct CDR3 sequences, with 46% found just once. Patients aged 18 to 65 had newly diagnosed hyperthyroidism lasting under 2 months. Pregnant or lactating patients were excluded, as were those with uncontrolled infection or other autoimmune disease. Germline trimming cut 4 bases from V and 6 bases from J; bases unmatched to any gene: 10. This CDR3 is 16 amino acids long. Overall study results and limits: In blood, most of the thyroid clonotypes expanded above 0.001 were also present. A model built on 13 V-J features separated ophthalmopathy from stable hyperthyroidism.

This TCR came from a woman aged 18 to 35 with Graves' hyperthyroidism. The rearrangement joins TRBV12-3 or TRBV12-4 to TRBJ1-2; the match to TRBD1 covers 11 bases. The material sequenced was peripheral blood or thyroid tissue (not recorded which). CDR3 sequence (DNA): TGTGCCAGCAGTTACTCCTGGACAGGGGGCAGCAATGGCTACACCTTC. Translation: CASSYSWTGGSNGYTF.